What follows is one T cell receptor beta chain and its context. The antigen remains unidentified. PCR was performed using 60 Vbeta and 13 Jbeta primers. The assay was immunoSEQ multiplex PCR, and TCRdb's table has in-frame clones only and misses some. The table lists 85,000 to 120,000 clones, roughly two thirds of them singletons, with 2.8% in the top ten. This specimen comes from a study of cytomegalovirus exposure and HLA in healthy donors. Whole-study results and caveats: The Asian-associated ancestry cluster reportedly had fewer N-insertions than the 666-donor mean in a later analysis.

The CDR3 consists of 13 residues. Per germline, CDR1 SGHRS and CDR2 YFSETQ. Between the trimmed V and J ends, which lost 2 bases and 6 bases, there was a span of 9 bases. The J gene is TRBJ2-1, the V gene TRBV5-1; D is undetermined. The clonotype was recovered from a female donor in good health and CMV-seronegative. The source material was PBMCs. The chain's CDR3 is CASSFELVNEQFF. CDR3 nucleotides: TGCGCCAGCAGCTTCGAACTGGTCAATGAGCAGTTCTTC.